A single T cell receptor (beta chain) is shown here with its context. There is no known antigen for this receptor. There are no base qualities to consult, and no much larger clone falls within one base. TCRbeta CDR3 regions were amplified from genomic DNA using the immunoSEQ Assay, a bias-controlled multiplex PCR. The source study handled its data this way. Within the assay, amplification of reference gene primers was used to estimate how many nucleated cells each sample contained. Sequence reads were collapsed and filtered to measure the absolute abundance of every unique TCRbeta CDR3 rearrangement. Productive Simpson clonality was computed per sample as the square root of Simpson's diversity index over productive rearrangements. Imported from immuneACCESS, the table was reduced by TCRdb to in-frame sequences with V and J called. These copies leave out some clones; in studies compared against another copy, an unresolved V gene accounts for under half, and the cause of the remainder is not known. From that table come the V and J calls and clone size; the DNA was used to work out D and trimming. The sample table records 190,000 or so clones; 75% to 90% of these occur just once. The ten largest clones take up 1.2% of the sample.

Participants in the prospective study were enrolled through a virtual design, were aged 18 to 89 years, and lived in about 25 United States geographic areas. To assign participants to cohorts, the prospective study relied on clinical history that participants themselves reported in a screening survey and a study questionnaire. Recovered participants in ImmuneRACE Cohort 3 were defined by two consecutive negative NP/OP PCR tests, clearance by a healthcare professional, or resolution of symptoms. Each participant in the prospective study had whole blood, serum and a nasopharyngeal or oropharyngeal swab collected by mobile phlebotomists. Over a roughly 2-month period, participants in the prospective study had the option of providing additional blood draws and questionnaires. Before DNA extraction, blood samples from the prospective study were shipped at room temperature or frozen. The data were obtained in a study of blood T cell repertoires in COVID-19 (dated by TCRdb to 2019 to 2021). With respect to the entire study: The collaborator samples originated in the United States, Italy and Spain and spanned the acute and convalescent phases of COVID-19. The prospective study material was composed of cDNA or gDNA derived from T cells, B-cell-depleted T cells, or PBMCs. The dataset comprised deeply sampled blood TCRbeta repertoires from subjects exposed to, actively infected with, or recovered from COVID-19. The repertoires were released in a freely available public database meant as a resource for research on the immune response to SARS-CoV-2. The samples were drawn from two sources: the first 160 participants of the ongoing ImmuneRACE study, and 950 to 1,500 subjects contributed by 6 global collaborators. Nearly every sample came with metadata listing a de-identified subject ID, COVID-19 status, age in years and sex. Where HLA class I and class II types were available, the types were taken from metadata supplied by the sample provider, not from assay-based typing.

The CDR3 goes from the cysteine to the phenylalanine over 15 residues. The only DNA kept is the CDR3, 45 bases in frame from the first base. At the junction V is shortened by 0 bases and J by 2 bases, with 10 bases in between. CDR1 LGHDT and CDR2 YNNKEL are derived from the germline V gene (reference sequence). What the work shows at the level of the full study, not this receptor alone: The amount of clinical and demographic metadata varied by source and participant and was provided uncurated.

Material for sequencing was PBMCs or T cells enriched from blood (not recorded which). The sequence was collected from a man between 25 and 39 years old who had recovered from COVID-19. This chain is built from TRBV3-1 (or the pseudogene TRBV3-2) and TRBJ2-5; TRBD2 could be the D gene, as 6 bases match. The nucleotide sequence is given as TGTGCCAGCAGCCAAGATCCGGGACTTCAAGAGACCCAGTACTTC. The encoded protein is CASSQDPGLQETQYF.